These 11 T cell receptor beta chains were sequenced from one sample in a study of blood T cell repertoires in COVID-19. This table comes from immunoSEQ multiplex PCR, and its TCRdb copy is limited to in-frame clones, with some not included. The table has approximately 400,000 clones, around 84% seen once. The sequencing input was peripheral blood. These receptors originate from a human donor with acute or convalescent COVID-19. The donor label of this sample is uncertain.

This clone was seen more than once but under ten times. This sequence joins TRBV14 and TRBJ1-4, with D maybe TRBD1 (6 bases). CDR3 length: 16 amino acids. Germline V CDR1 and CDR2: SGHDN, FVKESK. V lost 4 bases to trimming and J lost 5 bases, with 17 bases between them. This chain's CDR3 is CASSRQPGQLNEKLFF. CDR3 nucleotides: TGTGCCAGCAGCCGGCAGCCCGGACAGTTGAATGAAAAACTGTTTTTT.

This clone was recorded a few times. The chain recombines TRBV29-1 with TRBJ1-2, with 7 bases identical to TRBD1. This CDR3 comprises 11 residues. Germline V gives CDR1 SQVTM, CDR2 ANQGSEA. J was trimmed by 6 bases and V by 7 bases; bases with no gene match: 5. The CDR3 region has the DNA TGCAGCGCCGGACAGGTGAATGGCTACACCTTC. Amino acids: CSAGQVNGYTF. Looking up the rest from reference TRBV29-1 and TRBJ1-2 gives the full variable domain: SAVISQKPSRDICQRGTSLTIQCQVDSQVTMMFWYRQQPGQSLTLIATANQGSEATYESGFVIDKFPISRPNLTFSTLTVSNMSPEDSSIYLCSAGQVNGYTFGSGTRLTVV.

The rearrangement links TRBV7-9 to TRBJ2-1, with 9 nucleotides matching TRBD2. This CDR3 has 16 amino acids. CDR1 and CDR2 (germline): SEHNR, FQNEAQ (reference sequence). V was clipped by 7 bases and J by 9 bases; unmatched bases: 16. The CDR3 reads CASNIWVAGAGGEQFF. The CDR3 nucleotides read TGTGCCAGCAACATCTGGGTAGCGGGAGCGGGGGGTGAGCAGTTCTTC.

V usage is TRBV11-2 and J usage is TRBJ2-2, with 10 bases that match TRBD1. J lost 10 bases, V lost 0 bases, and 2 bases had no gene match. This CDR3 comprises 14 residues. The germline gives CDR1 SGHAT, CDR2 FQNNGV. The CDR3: CASSLETGGTELFF. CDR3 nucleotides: TGTGCCAGCAGCTTAGAGACAGGGGGCACGGAGCTGTTTTTT.

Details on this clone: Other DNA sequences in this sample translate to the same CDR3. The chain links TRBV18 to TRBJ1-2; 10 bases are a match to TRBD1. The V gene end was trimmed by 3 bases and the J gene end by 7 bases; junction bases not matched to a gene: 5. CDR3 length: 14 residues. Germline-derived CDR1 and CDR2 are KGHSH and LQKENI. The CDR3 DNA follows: TGTGCCAGCTCACCGGGACAGGGGATTGGTGGCTACACCTTC. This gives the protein CASSPGQGIGGYTF.

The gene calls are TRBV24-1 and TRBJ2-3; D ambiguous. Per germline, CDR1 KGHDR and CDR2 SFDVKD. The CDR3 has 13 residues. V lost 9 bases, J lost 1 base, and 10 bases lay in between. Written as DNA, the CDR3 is TGTGCCACCTCTAGTTGGGGCACAGATACGCAGTATTTT. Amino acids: CATSSWGTDTQYF.

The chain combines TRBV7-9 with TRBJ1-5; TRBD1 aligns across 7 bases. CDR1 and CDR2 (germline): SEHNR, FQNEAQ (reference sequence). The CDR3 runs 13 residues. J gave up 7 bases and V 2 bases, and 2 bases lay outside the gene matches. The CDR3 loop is CASSLTGEQPQHF. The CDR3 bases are TGTGCCAGCAGCTTAACAGGGGAACAGCCCCAGCATTTT. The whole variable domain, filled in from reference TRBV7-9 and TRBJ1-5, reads DTGVSQNPRHKITKRGQNVTFRCDPISEHNRLYWYRQTLGQGPEFLTYFQNEAQLEKSRLLSDRFSAERPKGSFSTLEIQRTEQGDSAMYLCASSLTGEQPQHFGDGTRLSIL.

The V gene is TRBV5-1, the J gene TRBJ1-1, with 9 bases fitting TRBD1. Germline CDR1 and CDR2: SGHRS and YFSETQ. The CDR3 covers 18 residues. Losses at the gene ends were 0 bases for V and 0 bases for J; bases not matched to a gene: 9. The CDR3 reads CASSLAPGQGIMNTEAFF. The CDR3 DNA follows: TGCGCCAGCAGCTTGGCCCCGGGACAGGGAATCATGAACACTGAAGCTTTCTTT. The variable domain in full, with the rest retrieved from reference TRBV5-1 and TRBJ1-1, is KAGVTQTPRYLIKTRGQQVTLSCSPISGHRSVSWYQQTPGQGLQFLFEYFSETQRNKGNFPGRFSGRQFSNSRSEMNVSTLELGDSALYLCASSLAPGQGIMNTEAFFGQGTRLTVV.

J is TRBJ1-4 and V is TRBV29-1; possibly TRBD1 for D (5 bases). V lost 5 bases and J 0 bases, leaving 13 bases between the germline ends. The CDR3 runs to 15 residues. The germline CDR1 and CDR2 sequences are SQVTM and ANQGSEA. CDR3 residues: CSVLRGGATNEKLFF. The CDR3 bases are TGCAGCGTTCTCCGGGGGGGTGCAACTAATGAAAAACTGTTTTTT.

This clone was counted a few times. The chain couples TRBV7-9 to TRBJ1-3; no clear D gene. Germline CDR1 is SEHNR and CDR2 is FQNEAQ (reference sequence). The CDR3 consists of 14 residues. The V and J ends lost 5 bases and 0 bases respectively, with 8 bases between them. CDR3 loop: CASSPPVSGNTIYF. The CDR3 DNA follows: TGTGCCAGCAGCCCCCCGGTCTCTGGAAACACCATATATTTT. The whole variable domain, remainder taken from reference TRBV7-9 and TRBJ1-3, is DTGVSQNPRHKITKRGQNVTFRCDPISEHNRLYWYRQTLGQGPEFLTYFQNEAQLEKSRLLSDRFSAERPKGSFSTLEIQRTEQGDSAMYLCASSPPVSGNTIYFGEGSWLTVV.

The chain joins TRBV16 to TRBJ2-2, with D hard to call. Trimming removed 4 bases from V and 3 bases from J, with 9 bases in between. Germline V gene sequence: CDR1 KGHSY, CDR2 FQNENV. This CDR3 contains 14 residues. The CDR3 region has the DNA TGTGCCAGCAGCCCCTCGAGATACACCGGGGAGCTGTTTTTT. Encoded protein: CASSPSRYTGELFF.